The next 26 T cell receptor beta chains were all read from a single sample in a study of CXCR3-negative and CXCR3-positive naive CD8 T cells. Findings of the study overall: TRB CDR3 hydrophobicity was greater in CXCR3-positive naive cells than in CXCR3-negative naive cells.

Which antigens these TCRs recognize remains unknown. 5' RACE with UMI labels generated the TRB cDNA libraries. TCRdb reanalyzed the 5' RACE reads and collapses them to one entry per CDR3 protein, without DNA. The listing contains roughly 120,000 distinct CDR3 sequences. Sequencing input: naive CXCR3+ CD8+ T cells from blood. Subset indicated: CD45RO-CCR7+CD27+CD95- naive CD8+ T cells expressing CXCR3 (TNR3+). The source of these receptors is a human donor in good health. Some clones in this sample may be carry-over from other donors' samples.

The chain is built from TRBV7-9 and TRBJ1-1; TCRdb lists TRBD1, though no DNA is available to test this call. Germline CDR1 and CDR2: SEHNR and FQNEAQ (reference sequence). This CDR3 is built from 16 residues. CDR3 region: CASSPLVGRGNTEAFF.

V gene TRBV7-9 combines with J gene TRBJ2-7; the TCRdb call, TRBD1, lacks DNA for checking. Germline assignment: CDR1 SEHNR and CDR2 FQNEAQ (reference sequence). This CDR3 has 13 residues. The CDR3 region is CASSSPSISEQYF.

The CDR3 is CATSKAVQETQYF. The chain carries TRBV15 and TRBJ2-5. Germline CDR1 is LNHNV and CDR2 is YYDKDF (reference sequence). This CDR3 is built from 13 residues.

J is TRBJ1-1 and V is TRBV28. CDR3 length: 14 residues. Germline-derived CDR1 and CDR2 are MDHEN and SYDVKM. The CDR3 reads CASSFVVPGTEAFF.

The rearrangement uses TRBV15 and TRBJ2-7; checking the TCRdb D call of TRBD1 is not possible without DNA. Germline V gene sequence: CDR1 LNHNV, CDR2 YYDKDF (reference sequence). CDR3 length: 14 residues. CDR3 residues: CATSRDRNRAGEYF.

The chain uses TRBV12-3 or TRBV12-4 and TRBJ2-1; there is no DNA to check the TCRdb D call of TRBD2. The CDR3 is 15 amino acids. The CDR3 region is CASIPGSGYLNEQFF.

The V and J genes are TRBV20-1 and TRBJ2-1; TCRdb's D gene call, TRBD1, goes unchecked for lack of DNA. Looked up from germline, CDR1 is DFQATT and CDR2 is SNEGSKA (reference sequence). The CDR3 covers 15 residues. The CDR3 sequence is CSLPAGGSSYNEQFF.

The chain carries TRBV12-3 or TRBV12-4 and TRBJ1-2; TCRdb proposes TRBD1, but this gene call is untestable without DNA. The CDR3 contains 14 residues. The CDR3 protein is CASSTRTGNYGYTF.

This chain connects TRBV7-2 to TRBJ2-7; as DNA is missing, the TRBD1 call by TCRdb cannot be tested. Germline V CDR1 and CDR2: SGHTA, FQGNSA. This CDR3 has 14 residues. CDR3 amino acids: CASSLEGFGDEQYF.

The V and J genes are TRBV7-3 and TRBJ2-7; TCRdb selects TRBD1, and the lack of DNA leaves this call unchecked. Germline assignment: CDR1 SGHTA and CDR2 FQGTGA. The CDR3 runs to 15 residues. CDR3 sequence: CASSLTGQGADEQYF.

The chain has TRBV27 and TRBJ1-1. The CDR3 covers 16 residues. The germline gives CDR1 MNHEY, CDR2 SMNVEV (reference sequence). Here the CDR3 reads CASSARDSTPSTEAFF.

The chain recombines TRBV12-3 or TRBV12-4 with TRBJ2-1. This CDR3 contains 12 residues. CDR3 sequence: CASSSARNEQFF.

The chain combines TRBV27 with TRBJ1-1. The CDR3 covers 14 residues. Per germline, CDR1 MNHEY and CDR2 SMNVEV (reference sequence). The chain's CDR3 is CASSLRGGPTEAFF.

The gene calls are TRBV29-1 and TRBJ2-1; TCRdb selects TRBD2, and the lack of DNA leaves this call unchecked. Germline V gene sequence: CDR1 SQVTM, CDR2 ANQGSEA. The CDR3 runs 13 residues. This CDR3 is CSGLAGVGNEQFF.

The V gene is TRBV5-6, the J gene TRBJ2-5; the D call of TRBD1 rests on TCRdb alone, since no DNA is present to check it. The CDR3 sequence is 15 residues long. Germline V gene data show CDR1 as SGHDT and CDR2 as YYEEEE. This CDR3 is CASSGKDRGRETQYF.

The V gene is TRBV10-3, the J gene TRBJ2-5; TCRdb designates TRBD1, a call that cannot be tested without DNA. Germline V gene lookup returns CDR1 ENHRY and CDR2 SYGVKD. The CDR3 length is 14 residues. The CDR3 spells CAISESRPPETQYF.

The chain employs TRBV29-1 and TRBJ1-2; checking the TCRdb D call of TRBD1 is not possible without DNA. The CDR3 is 12 amino acids. Germline V gene lookup returns CDR1 SQVTM and CDR2 ANQGSEA. The CDR3 is CSVEHRGGGYTF.

The CDR3 protein is CSATGAGVSYEQFF. The chain couples TRBV29-1 to TRBJ2-1; without DNA, the TCRdb call of TRBD2 cannot be checked. Germline values: CDR1 SQVTM, CDR2 ANQGSEA. The CDR3 is 14 residues long.

This sequence joins TRBV12-3 or TRBV12-4 and TRBJ1-2. There are 11 residues in the CDR3. The chain's CDR3 is CAIWLEEGYTF.

V and J are TRBV10-3 and TRBJ1-5. The CDR3 totals 13 residues. Germline V gene data show CDR1 as ENHRY and CDR2 as SYGVKD. The CDR3 spells CAISESITSPQHF.

The chain uses TRBV9 and TRBJ2-7; as DNA is missing, the TRBD2 call by TCRdb cannot be tested. CDR1 is SGDLS, CDR2 YYNGEE, per germline. CDR3 length: 14 residues. This CDR3 reads CASSANGLAHEQYF.

The chain combines TRBV7-8 with TRBJ2-5; TCRdb gives TRBD2 as the D gene, but with no DNA this cannot be confirmed. Germline-derived CDR1 and CDR2 are SGHVS and FQNEAQ. CDR3 length equals 15 residues. This CDR3 reads CASRTSGGSRETQYF.

This chain uses TRBV9 with TRBJ2-1. The CDR3 extends over 17 amino acids. CDR1 SGDLS and CDR2 YYNGEE come from the germline V gene. The CDR3 spells CASSVATVGISYNEQFF.

CDR3 protein: CASSLTRGGTNYGYTF. The chain combines TRBV5-4 with TRBJ1-2. CDR3 length: 16 amino acids. Germline V gives CDR1 SGHNT, CDR2 YYREEE (reference sequence).

V gene TRBV20-1 combines with J gene TRBJ2-7; TCRdb picks TRBD1, but there is no DNA to check that call. Per the germline V gene, CDR1 is DFQATT and CDR2 is SNEGSKA (reference sequence). The CDR3 has 15 amino acids. The CDR3 spells CSARGTTEPTYEQYF.

This chain connects TRBV7-9 to TRBJ1-2; TCRdb indicates TRBD1, and absent DNA this call remains unverified. This CDR3 has 14 amino acids. The germline CDR1 and CDR2 sequences are SEHNR and FQNEAQ (reference sequence). The CDR3: CASSPRGFDYGYTF.